This TCR beta chain came from a study of early T cells in non-severe SARS-CoV-2 infection. The ends were cut back, 6 bases at V and 10 bases at J, with 24 bases in the middle. The germline V gene encodes CDR1 SGHNT and CDR2 YENEEA. CDR3 length equals 16 residues. Tagging with unique molecular identifiers was applied to individual cDNA molecules. TCRdb passed the 5' RACE reads through MiXCR, listing each CDR3 protein once. The sample lists about 80,000 distinct CDR3 sequences, roughly 16% occurring once. Sequencing used whole blood. This clonotype was sampled from an adult who was a healthcare worker with PCR-confirmed SARS-CoV-2 infection or an uninfected control (not recorded which). The V and J genes are TRBV11-3 and TRBJ1-4; D may be TRBD1 (5 bases). Here the CDR3 reads CASSIGGVGKAGKLFF. The CDR3 DNA reads TGTGCCAGCAGTATTGGAGGGGTAGGAAAGGCCGGAAAACTGTTTTTT.